A selection of T cell receptor beta chains follows, all from one sample in a study of blood T cells in healthy people across ages. TCRdb re-called the 5' RACE reads with MiXCR, one entry per CDR3 protein. The repertoire holds 750,000 to 950,000 distinct CDR3 sequences, with about 55% as singletons. The specimen was blood. All receptors derive from a man of 80 years or more in good health. Both conserved end residues are part of each CDR3. The order of the fields is clone size, V gene, J gene, D gene, CDR3 DNA, CDR3 protein. D genes are given only for firm matches. A row's size may be missing; if present it is once, few, many or a size class.

-	TRBV20-1	TRBJ2-1	-	TGCAGTGCTAGTATCCGGGACGTTGAGCAGTTCTTC	CSASIRDVEQFF
few	TRBV20-1	TRBJ2-1	TRBD2	TGCAGTGCTAGAGAGGCTAGCGGGTTCTCCTACAATGAGCAGTTCTTC	CSAREASGFSYNEQFF
few	TRBV6-6	TRBJ1-2	-	TGTGCCAGCAGAACAATCTCCGCCTGGGGCTACACCTTC	CASRTISAWGYTF
-	TRBV6-6	TRBJ1-2	-	TGTGCCAGCAGTTACTTGGGGGGCCCGACCCATGGCTACACCTTC	CASSYLGGPTHGYTF
few	TRBV15	TRBJ2-3	TRBD1	TGTGCCACCAGCAGAGATAAGGGGGCAAGCACAGATACGCAGTATTTT	CATSRDKGASTDTQYF
-	TRBV20-1	TRBJ2-7	-	TGCAGTGCCCAAGGGACCCTGGACCCATACGAGCAGTACTTC	CSAQGTLDPYEQYF
once	TRBV6-5	TRBJ2-7	TRBD2	TGTGCCAGCAGTTACTCTGGCGGGAGGCCGATCTACGAGCAGTACTTC	CASSYSGGRPIYEQYF
-	TRBV27	TRBJ1-5	TRBD1	TGTGCCAGCAGTTGGAGACAGGGGGATCAGCCCCAGCATTTT	CASSWRQGDQPQHF
few	TRBV9	TRBJ2-7	-	TGTGCCAGCAGCGTAAATTGGAGAGGAGTATACGAGCAGTACTTC	CASSVNWRGVYEQYF
few	TRBV20-1	TRBJ2-5	-	TGCAGTGCTAGATCTCCCTCTACTAGATTCATGGAGACCCAGTACTTC	CSARSPSTRFMETQYF
few	TRBV7-3	TRBJ2-1	TRBD1	TGTGCCAGCAGCCTACGACAGGGGGCGAGCAATGAGCAGTTCTTC	CASSLRQGASNEQFF
-	TRBV5-1	TRBJ2-7	TRBD1	TGCGCCAGCAGTGAGGTGGGGACAGGGTCCTACGAGCAGTACTTC	CASSEVGTGSYEQYF
-	TRBV9	TRBJ1-2	TRBD1	TGTGCCAGCAGCGTAATGGGGACAGGGCCCTATGGCTGCACCTTC	CASSVMGTGPYGCTF
few	TRBV12-3/TRBV12-4	TRBJ2-7	TRBD2	TGTGCCAGCAGTGTCTCGGGACTAGCGGGAGGGCGCTACGAGCAGTACTTC	CASSVSGLAGGRYEQYF
few	TRBV20-1	TRBJ1-2	TRBD1	TGCAGTGCTAGAGCGGGACAGGGCTTCTATGGCTACACCTTC	CSARAGQGFYGYTF
-	TRBV20-1	TRBJ2-7	-	TGCAGTGCTAGCCCCGGGAGTAGCTCCTACGAGCAGTACTTC	CSASPGSSSYEQYF
-	TRBV7-9	TRBJ2-7	-	TGTGCCAGCAGTCCGGGGCAGGTCGACTACGAGCAGTACTTC	CASSPGQVDYEQYF
-	TRBV7-2	TRBJ2-1	TRBD1	TGTGCCAGCAGCTTAGTGGTCGGGACAGGGCTCGGAAAGCAGTTCTTC	CASSLVVGTGLGKQFF
-	TRBV12-3/TRBV12-4	TRBJ1-2	-	TGTGCCAGCAGTTTCAAACAGGTCATCAGCTATGGCTACACCTTC	CASSFKQVISYGYTF
-	TRBV29-1	TRBJ2-7	TRBD1	TGCAGCGTAGCGGGACAGGGCTCAAACTACGAGCAGTACTTC	CSVAGQGSNYEQYF
-	TRBV10-2	TRBJ1-1	-	TGTGCCAGCAGTCCAACAAACACTGAAGCTTTCTTT	CASSPTNTEAFF
few	TRBV28	TRBJ2-2	-	TGTGCCAGCAGTTTCTTGGGCCCGGGGCGCACCGGGGAGCTGTTTTTT	CASSFLGPGRTGELFF
-	TRBV12-3/TRBV12-4	TRBJ1-4	-	TGTGCCAGCCGCAATAGGGGAGATGAAAAACTGTTTTTT	CASRNRGDEKLFF
-	TRBV6-2/TRBV6-3	TRBJ2-5	-	TGTGCCAGCATCCGGGCCCTCCCCCACCAAGAGACCCAGTACTTC	CASIRALPHQETQYF
-	TRBV4-1	TRBJ2-1	-	TGCGCCAGCAGCCAAGAATGGAAGGGGCGGGATCCATACAATGAGCAGTTCTTC	CASSQEWKGRDPYNEQFF
-	TRBV27	TRBJ1-2	-	TGTGCCAGCAAAGGGGGGTCCCCTAACTATGGCTACACCTTC	CASKGGSPNYGYTF
-	TRBV27	TRBJ2-5	TRBD1	TGTGCCAGCAGTGGGCTGGACAGGGGCAGAGGGACCCAGTACTTC	CASSGLDRGRGTQYF
few	TRBV27	TRBJ2-7	TRBD1	TGTGCCAGCAGTTGGGGGACAGGGGGCTACGAGCAGTACTTC	CASSWGTGGYEQYF
few	TRBV24-1	TRBJ2-2	TRBD2	TGTGCCACCAGTGACCCTAGCGGAAAAAACACCGGGGAGCTGTTTTTT	CATSDPSGKNTGELFF
-	TRBV6-6	TRBJ2-1	TRBD2	TGTGCCGGGGCCTCTAGCGGGTACAATGAGCAGTTCTTC	CAGASSGYNEQFF
many	TRBV7-9	TRBJ2-3	-	TGTGCCAGCAGCTTAGCGGGAGGAGATACGCAGTATTTT	CASSLAGGDTQYF
-	TRBV20-1	TRBJ2-5	-	TGCAGTGCTAATCGCCCGACAGGAAGCCAAGAGACCCAGTACTTC	CSANRPTGSQETQYF
few	TRBV7-2	TRBJ2-1	TRBD2	TGTGCCAGCAGCCCCACGGGACTAGCGGGAGGGCCTTGGTCCTACAATGAGCAGTTCTTC	CASSPTGLAGGPWSYNEQFF
once	TRBV10-3	TRBJ2-7	-	TGTGCCATTTCGGGGGACTCAAAGCAATACGAGCAGTACTTC	CAISGDSKQYEQYF
-	TRBV29-1	TRBJ2-1	TRBD2	TGCAGCGTTGATCGGGTAGCGGGAGGCAATGAGCAGTTCTTC	CSVDRVAGGNEQFF
-	TRBV28	TRBJ2-7	-	TGTGCCAGCAGTTTATGGTTCCACGAGCAGTACTTC	CASSLWFHEQYF
-	TRBV5-1	TRBJ2-4	-	TGCGCCAGCAGCTTACAGGGCCGACTAGCCAAAAACATTCAGTACTTC	CASSLQGRLAKNIQYF
-	TRBV20-1	TRBJ2-5	-	TGCAGTGCCCCGGACGGTGTGAAGCAGTACTTC	CSAPDGVKQYF
few	TRBV20-1	TRBJ2-1	TRBD2	TGCAGTGCTATATCCGGGACTAGCGGGAGCGTCGGGCAGTTCTTC	CSAISGTSGSVGQFF
-	TRBV7-2	TRBJ2-2	-	TGTGCCAGCATGAGGATTAACACCGGGGAGCTGTTTTTT	CASMRINTGELFF
few	TRBV7-2	TRBJ1-4	-	TGTGCCAGCAGCCTACAGCCCAACAGCGCTGAAAAACTGTTTTTT	CASSLQPNSAEKLFF